Described below is a single T cell receptor beta chain sequence and its context. Its cognate antigen is unknown. Measured with immunoSEQ multiplex PCR; TCRdb has only the in-frame clones, and not every one. The table lists roughly 34,000 clones, 76% of them singletons. This entry belongs to a study of STAT5B mutations in CD4+ large granular lymphocyte leukemia. Study-wide results and limits: No patients shared main leukemic clonotypes, though roughly 27% appeared at low frequency elsewhere. Patient CD4-sorted repertoires looked more clonal than healthy CD4+ repertoires, even without putative leukemic clones.

The TCR originated in a human donor in good health. Sequenced: CD4+ T cells from blood buffy coats.

The CDR3 sequence is CASSLLNPGEAFF. In DNA form, the CDR3 reads TGTGCCAGCAGCTTACTGAACCCAGGTGAAGCTTTCTTT. The J gene is TRBJ1-1, the V gene TRBV7-9; no clear D gene. V was shortened by 2 bases and J by 7 bases, with 11 bases between the two germline ends. The CDR3 extends over 13 amino acids. Germline CDR1 SEHNR, CDR2 FQNEAQ (reference sequence).